This T cell receptor (beta chain) was obtained from a study of CXCR3-negative and CXCR3-positive naive CD8 T cells. The CDR3 loop spans 12 amino acids. Per germline, CDR1 SQVTM and CDR2 ANQGSEA. Study-level points and caveats: Naive cells that were CXCR3-positive had more hydrophobic TRB CDR3s (compared with CXCR3-negative naive cells).

A few hundred thousand cells per CD8+ T cell subset were flow-sorted in triplicate. The authors gated naive CD8+ T cells as CD45RO-CCR7+CD27+CD95-. On this clonotype: Its antigen is unknown.

The authors made the TRB cDNA libraries by 5' RACE using UMI labels. TCRdb reprocessed the 5' RACE reads, with one entry per CDR3 protein and no DNA. The ten most abundant clones cover over 0.45% of a sample with 50,000 or so distinct CDR3 sequences. The material sequenced was naive CXCR3+ CD8+ T cells from blood. The subset denotes: CD45RO-CCR7+CD27+CD95- naive CD8+ T cells expressing CXCR3 (TNR3+). The chain uses TRBV29-1 and TRBJ1-1; TCRdb calls TRBD1, which cannot be checked without DNA. The origin of this receptor is a human donor in good health. Some clones in this sample may be carry-over from other donors' samples. CDR3 region: CSAIGRGPEAFF.